This TCR beta chain appears in the sequencing data of a study of metastatic and nonmetastatic thyroid tumors. All patients reached thyroid surgery having received no treatment beforehand. This clone is judged medium-sized. The CDR3 sequence is 14 residues long. V was trimmed by 6 bases and J by 10 bases, leaving 21 bases between them. Using MiXCR, TCRdb re-called clones from the PCR reads. This sample has approximately 15,000 clones, with about 23% found just once. The gene calls are TRBV12-3 or TRBV12-4 and TRBJ1-1, with no clear D. This sequence was found in a female donor with papillary thyroid cancer or a benign thyroid nodule (not recorded which). Some clones in this sample may be carry-over from other donors' samples. Source material: tumor tissue. CDR3 sequence reads: CASSQVEGSLVAFF. The CDR3 DNA reads as TGTGCCAGCAGCCAAGTGGAGGGCTCACTAGTAGCTTTCTTT.